The present entry profiles one T cell receptor beta chain with its context. Assay used: immunoSEQ multiplex PCR; TCRdb lists only in-frame clones, some missing. The sample lists 300,000 to 400,000 clones; over 70% were seen once. This entry belongs to a study of blood T cell repertoires in COVID-19. Germline CDR1 reads ENHRY; CDR2 reads SYGVKD. This CDR3 has 15 residues. The V segment lost 3 bases and the J segment 11 bases; nucleotides outside the gene matches: 10. The source material was peripheral blood. This sequence joins TRBV10-3 and TRBJ2-3; the match to TRBD1 covers 11 bases. This TCR came from a man aged 25 to 45 with active or convalescent COVID-19. CDR3 coding DNA: TGTGCCATCAGTGATACCGGGACAGGGGGAGTAAGGCAGTATTTT. Translated: CAISDTGTGGVRQYF.